The 23 T cell receptor beta chains given below trace back to one sample, sequenced in a study of glioma-infiltrating T cells. Using RNA template, CDR3s of TCR alpha and beta were amplified with iRepertoire arm-PCR. TCRdb fed the multiplex PCR reads into MiXCR, producing one record per CDR3 protein. This sample has 300,000 to 450,000 distinct CDR3 sequences, with roughly two fifths found just once. The material sequenced was glioma tissue, nonneoplastic brain tissue, or PBMCs (not recorded which). The receptors come from a human donor with low-grade glioma or glioblastoma, undergoing nonglioma brain surgery, or in good health (not recorded which).

This clonotype has more than one count but fewer than ten. The chain combines TRBV7-2 with TRBJ2-3; 7 nucleotides line up with TRBD1. The trim removed 3 bases at V and 5 bases at J, leaving 2 bases unmatched. The CDR3 loop spans 13 amino acids. The germline V gene has CDR1 SGHTA and CDR2 FQGNSA. DNA for the CDR3: TGTGCCAGCAGCTTGAACAGGGGAGATACGCAGTATTTT. It translates to CASSLNRGDTQYF. Supplemented by reference TRBV7-2 and TRBJ2-3, the full variable domain reads GAGVSQSPSNKVTEKGKDVELRCDPISGHTALYWYRQSLGQGLEFLIYFQGNSAPDKSGLPSDRFSAERTGGSVSTLTIQRTQQEDSAVYLCASSLNRGDTQYFGPGTRLTVL.

The chain is built from TRBV4-3 and TRBJ2-1; TRBD1 might be the D (7 bases). CDR3 length: 17 amino acids. Between the trimmed V and J ends, which lost 0 bases and 10 bases, there was a span of 22 bases. Germline lookup yields CDR1 LGHNA and CDR2 YSLEER. This CDR3 is CASSQDRRDSFSWEQFF. The CDR3 nucleotides read TGCGCCAGCAGCCAAGATAGGAGGGACAGCTTTTCATGGGAGCAGTTCTTC.

The chain links TRBV20-1 to TRBJ1-1; 11 bases are shared with TRBD1. CDR1 is DFQATT and CDR2 is SNEGSKA in the germline V gene (reference sequence). The CDR3 extends over 15 amino acids. J lost 7 bases, V lost 5 bases, and 12 bases had no gene match. Here the CDR3 DNA reads TGCAGTGCTCCCGCCGGGACAGGGGGAGTAGTTGAAGCTTTCTTT. This sequence encodes CSAPAGTGGVVEAFF.

The J gene is TRBJ2-2, the V gene TRBV20-1; possibly TRBD1 for D (7 bases). Germline values: CDR1 DFQATT, CDR2 SNEGSKA (reference sequence). This CDR3 region has 15 residues. The chain's CDR3 is CGSSVRQGGIGELFF. The CDR3 region has the DNA TGCGGCTCTAGCGTCCGGCAGGGGGGCATCGGGGAGCTGTTTTTT.

The genes are TRBV28 and TRBJ2-7; a possible D gene is TRBD2 (6 bases). CDR1 and CDR2 (germline): MDHEN, SYDVKM. With 7 bases removed from V and 5 bases from J, the gap between germline ends came to 18 bases. This CDR3 has 14 residues. The CDR3, as DNA: TGTGCCAGCACCGTACGACTAGTAGTCAACGAGCAGTACTTC. Translation gives CASTVRLVVNEQYF.

This chain joins TRBV7-2 and TRBJ2-1, with a tentative D call TRBD2 (5 bases). V was clipped by 1 base and J by 0 bases, with 7 bases between them. CDR3 length equals 15 residues. From germline, CDR1 is SGHTA and CDR2 FQGNSA. CDR3: CASSLERSSYNEQFF. CDR3 nucleotides: TGTGCCAGCAGCTTAGAGCGGAGCTCCTACAATGAGCAGTTCTTC.

The gene calls are TRBV27 and TRBJ2-3; 7 nucleotides match TRBD2. J gave up 6 bases and V 0 bases, and 15 bases lay outside the gene matches. The CDR3 extends over 18 amino acids. The germline V gene encodes CDR1 MNHEY and CDR2 SMNVEV (reference sequence). The CDR3 sequence is CASSLSPTGGRVMDTQYF. CDR3 sequence (DNA): TGTGCCAGCAGTTTATCTCCGACCGGGGGGAGGGTTATGGATACGCAGTATTTT.

As to this clonotype: One end of the junction does not line up with germline, which may come from a read error. The rearrangement uses TRBV6-2 or TRBV6-3 and TRBJ2-2; D is perhaps TRBD2 (6 bases). This CDR3 has 15 residues. Germline V gene sequence: CDR1 MNHEY, CDR2 SVGEGT. For the CDR3, the DNA is TGTGCCAGCACCCTGGATGGGACTGACACCGCGGAGCTGTTTTTT. Translating gives CASTLDGTDTAELFF.

The rearrangement joins TRBV7-9 to TRBJ1-4; maybe TRBD1 (6 bases). The CDR3 has 15 amino acids. Deletions cut 3 bases from V and 5 bases from J, with 13 bases between. Germline assignment: CDR1 SEHNR and CDR2 FQNEAQ (reference sequence). CDR3 sequence (DNA): TGTGCCAGCAGCTTTTACAGGGACCTAAATGAAAAACTGTTTTTT. This gives the protein CASSFYRDLNEKLFF.

The V gene is TRBV6-2 or TRBV6-3, the J gene TRBJ2-7; D is uncertain. Germline V gene sequence: CDR1 MNHEY, CDR2 SVGEGT. This CDR3 region has 14 residues. V lost 6 bases and J lost 3, with 15 bases in between. The CDR3 coding sequence is TGTGCCAGCAGCATCGGCGGATCAAGCTACGAGCAGTACTTC. This encodes CASSIGGSSYEQYF.

The rearrangement uses TRBV19 and TRBJ1-2, with TRBD1 identical over 9 bases. The CDR3 is 16 residues long. The V gene end was trimmed by 3 bases and the J gene end by 4 bases; junction bases not matched to a gene: 9. Germline V lookup: CDR1 LNHDA, CDR2 SQIVND (reference sequence). This CDR3 is CASSMPGTGMVYGYTF. The CDR3 DNA sequence: TGTGCCAGTAGTATGCCCGGGACAGGGATGGTCTATGGCTACACCTTC.

The sample holds many counts of this clonotype. The chain joins TRBV12-3 or TRBV12-4 to TRBJ1-1; the D is unclear. V dropped 1 base and J dropped 4 bases, with 7 bases sitting between them. The CDR3 runs to 13 residues. The CDR3: CASSLGVGTEAFF. In nucleotides, the CDR3 is TGTGCCAGCAGTTTAGGGGTCGGCACTGAAGCTTTCTTT.

The V call is TRBV4-3, the J call TRBJ1-1; D call uncertain. CDR1 and CDR2 from the germline V gene are LGHNA and YSLEER. The CDR3 spans 15 residues. The V end lost 4 bases, the J end lost 1 base, and 13 bases lay between the germline ends. DNA of the CDR3: TGCGCCAGCAGCCTTGGGTGGGTCCAGAACACTGAAGCTTTCTTT. Its protein product is CASSLGWVQNTEAFF.

The V gene is TRBV7-2, the J gene TRBJ2-7, with 7 nucleotides matching TRBD1. The germline CDR1 and CDR2 sequences are SGHTA and FQGNSA. The CDR3 has 13 residues. V gave up 6 bases and J gave up 2 bases; unmatched junction bases: 4. CDR3 nucleotides: TGTGCCAGCAGAAGACAGGGCACCTACGAGCAGTACTTC. Translation gives CASRRQGTYEQYF.

This clonotype was seen at least ten times. The chain uses TRBV20-1 and TRBJ1-3; D unresolved. Germline lookup yields CDR1 DFQATT and CDR2 SNEGSKA (reference sequence). V lost 2 bases and J 4 bases, leaving 9 bases between the germline ends. The CDR3 is 13 amino acids. The CDR3 nucleotides read TGCAGTGCTAGATCGGGGTCAGGAAACACCATATATTTT. Its protein product is CSARSGSGNTIYF.

For this clonotype: The missing conserved phenylalanine or tryptophan at the end of this CDR3 makes a read error likely. The chain links TRBV6-1 to TRBJ2-7; 7 bases fit TRBD1. Germline V gives CDR1 MNHNS, CDR2 SASEGT. V shed 8 bases, J shed 3 bases, and the junction held 13 bases outside the gene matches. This CDR3 has 15 residues. The CDR3, as DNA: TGTGCCAGCTCTCCCGTCCCGGGACAGTTCTACGAGCAGTACCTC. Its protein is CASSPVPGQFYEQYL.

The chain joins TRBV2 to TRBJ2-7; 9 bases map to TRBD1. V dropped 9 bases and J dropped 3; count of bases not matched to a gene: 3. This CDR3 is built from 12 residues. Germline V CDR1 and CDR2: SNHLY, FYNNEI. CDR3 residues: CARRDRVYEQYF. CDR3 sequence (DNA): TGTGCCAGACGGGACAGGGTCTACGAGCAGTACTTC.

The CDR3 loop reads CASSLARRGDQPQHF. In DNA form, the CDR3 reads TGTGCCAGCAGTTTAGCCCGGAGGGGCGACCAGCCCCAGCATTTT. The J gene is TRBJ1-5, the V gene TRBV28; tentatively, D is TRBD1 (5 bases). Trimming stripped 2 bases from V and 7 bases from J, with 15 bases between. CDR1 is MDHEN and CDR2 is SYDVKM in the germline V gene. The CDR3 sequence is 15 residues long.

This clonotype appeared a few times. V is TRBV27 and J is TRBJ1-2, with D perhaps TRBD1 (5 bases). The CDR3 length is 12 residues. Between the trimmed V and J ends, which lost 6 bases and 6 bases, there was a span of 11 bases. CDR1 and CDR2 from the germline V gene are MNHEY and SMNVEV (reference sequence). CDR3 in amino acids: CASSLTEHGYTF. The DNA of the CDR3 is TGTGCCAGCAGCTTGACAGAGCATGGCTACACCTTC.

This clonotype was counted ten times or more. This chain connects TRBV27 to TRBJ1-1; D ambiguous. V dropped 3 bases and J dropped 7 bases, with 12 bases sitting between them. The CDR3 has 13 residues. In germline, CDR1 is MNHEY, CDR2 SMNVEV (reference sequence). The CDR3 sequence: CASSFYRQDEAFF. The CDR3 bases are TGTGCCAGCAGTTTTTATAGGCAGGATGAAGCTTTCTTT.

The count of this clonotype is one. The junction and the germline gene differ at one end; a read error may be behind it. The chain couples TRBV27 to TRBJ2-2, with TRBD1 matching over 10 bases. The CDR3 runs to 16 residues. Germline V CDR1 and CDR2: MNHEY, SMNVEV (reference sequence). CDR3 sequence: CASSRSPTGGLGELSF. In DNA form, the CDR3 reads TGTGCCAGCAGTCGGTCCCCGACAGGGGGCCTCGGGGAGCTGTCTTTT.

Points on this clonotype: A read error may produce the germline difference seen at one junction end. The chain carries TRBV6-2 or TRBV6-3 and TRBJ2-1, with a tentative D call TRBD1 (7 bases). The length of the CDR3 is 13 residues. CDR1 is MNHEY and CDR2 is SVGEGT in the germline V gene. CDR3: CASSQGGYSEQFF. Written as DNA, the CDR3 is TGTGCCAGCAGTCAGGGGGGATACAGTGAGCAGTTCTTC.

This clonotype was counted many times. The V gene is TRBV27, the J gene TRBJ1-1; the D gene is possibly TRBD1 (5 bases). Germline CDR1 and CDR2: MNHEY and SMNVEV (reference sequence). The CDR3 contains 15 residues. V gave up 2 bases and J gave up 1 base, with 11 bases separating them. Here the CDR3 DNA reads TGTGCCAGCAGTTTAGGGGGGTTTACGAACACTGAAGCTTTCTTT. Protein: CASSLGGFTNTEAFF.